This entry features one T cell receptor beta chain sequence. Its specificity is unknown. Sequencing was performed with immunoSEQ multiplex PCR; in TCRdb, only in-frame clones are kept and a portion is missing. The sample has some 68,000 clones, roughly four fifths seen once. The ViraFEST assay expanded antigen-specific CD4+ T cells with viral peptide pools before sequencing. Following an approximately 10-day culture, CD4+ T cells were purified. Every participant took two doses of the BNT162b2 or mRNA-1273 vaccine. Having tested negative for nucleocapsid antibodies, the vaccine recipients showed no prior SARS-CoV-2 infection. After fewer than 2.5 million PBMC were placed in each well, they were cultured with approximately 10 IU/ml IL-2 and roughly 10 ug/ml peptides. Days 3 and 7 were when half the medium was replaced with IL-2 medium. These data originate in a study of vaccination effects on CD4 cells after COVID-19.

Study results and limitations: Cross-reactivity toward common cold coronaviruses was confined to only 1 of 255 vaccine-induced clones in healthy vaccinees.

Germline trimming cut 5 bases from V and 2 bases from J; bases unmatched to any gene: 9. The CDR3 loop spans 16 amino acids. CDR1 and CDR2 (germline): SGHTA, FQGTGA. This clonotype originated in a human donor who received a COVID-19 vaccine. The V gene is TRBV7-3, the J gene TRBJ2-3, with 8 bases aligning to TRBD2. Sequences were derived from CD4+ T cells from PBMCs cultured with HCoV-229E spike peptides, sampled after COVID-19 vaccination. The CDR3 coding sequence is TGTGCCAGCAGCGCCCAAGGAGCGGGGGTCACAGATACGCAGTATTTT. Its protein is CASSAQGAGVTDTQYF.